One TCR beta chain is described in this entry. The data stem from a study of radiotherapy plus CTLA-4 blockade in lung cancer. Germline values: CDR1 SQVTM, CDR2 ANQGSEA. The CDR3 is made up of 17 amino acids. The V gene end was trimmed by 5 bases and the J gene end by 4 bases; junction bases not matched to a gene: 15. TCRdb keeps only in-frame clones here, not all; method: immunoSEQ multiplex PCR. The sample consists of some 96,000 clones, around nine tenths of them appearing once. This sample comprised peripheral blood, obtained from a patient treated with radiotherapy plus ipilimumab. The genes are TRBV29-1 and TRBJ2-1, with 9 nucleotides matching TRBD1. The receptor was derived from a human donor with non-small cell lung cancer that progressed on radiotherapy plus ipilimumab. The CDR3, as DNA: TGCAGCGTTACCCCGGGACAGGGAGTCTACTCATACAATGAGCAGTTCTTC. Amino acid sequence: CSVTPGQGVYSYNEQFF.